Listed here is a single TCR beta chain. Its cognate antigen is unknown. As to time point: week 5, during vaccination. Each dose delivered 300 ug of mutant IDH1 20-mer peptide subcutaneously with imiquimod. This sample stems from a study of a mutant IDH1 vaccine in newly diagnosed glioma. The repertoire was sequenced with immunoSEQ multiplex PCR; TCRdb's copy has only in-frame clones and lacks some. The sample includes over 35,000 clones, more than 85% of them seen just once. This clonotype was sampled from a man aged 45-60 years with glioma. This specimen was PBMCs, taken from a glioma patient whose treatment included an IDH1 peptide vaccine.

CDR3 bases: TGTGCCAGCAGTTACGGGGCAGCGAACACTGAAGCTTTCTTT. Its translation is CASSYGAANTEAFF. The chain joins TRBV6-5 to TRBJ1-1; TRBD1 is a possible D gene (5 bases). Germline CDR1 is MNHEY and CDR2 is SVGAGI. V dropped 2 bases and J dropped 1 base, with 8 bases sitting between them. The CDR3 consists of 14 residues.